This T cell receptor beta chain was sequenced in a study of early T cells in non-severe SARS-CoV-2 infection. On the study more broadly: Bulk RNA taken from unsorted whole blood was sequenced, leaving chains unpaired.

Researchers attached unique molecular identifiers to individual cDNA molecules. TCRdb re-derived calls from the 5' RACE reads in MiXCR, one entry per CDR3 protein. Here the sample spans tens of thousands of distinct CDR3 sequences, 12% being singletons. The germline V gene has CDR1 SEHNR and CDR2 FQNEAQ (reference sequence). This CDR3 has 12 amino acids. The V and J ends lost 1 base and 7 bases respectively, with 5 bases between them. Study-wide results and caveats: In VDJdb matching, anti-spike CD8 responses were favored while private and CD4 specificities went missing.

With respect to this clonotype: What it binds is not known.

V is TRBV7-9 and J is TRBJ1-5, with D unresolved. The sample consisted of whole blood. The sequence was obtained from an adult who was a healthcare worker with PCR-confirmed SARS-CoV-2 infection or an uninfected control (not recorded which). This CDR3 is CASSLGYQPQHF. The CDR3 DNA follows: TGTGCCAGCAGCTTAGGTTACCAGCCCCAGCATTTT. The full variable domain, with the rest looked up from reference TRBV7-9 and TRBJ1-5, is DTGVSQNPRHKITKRGQNVTFRCDPISEHNRLYWYRQTLGQGPEFLTYFQNEAQLEKSRLLSDRFSAERPKGSFSTLEIQRTEQGDSAMYLCASSLGYQPQHFGDGTRLSIL.